The source of this T cell receptor (beta chain) is a study of cytomegalovirus exposure and HLA in healthy donors. These donors were members of the approximately 110-subject validation cohort, a group separate from the roughly 670-subject first cohort. Here immunoSEQ multiplex PCR was the method, and the copy in TCRdb shows in-frame clones only, minus some. Of 200,000 to 300,000 clones listed, 80% to 95% are singletons. The CDR3 spans 15 residues. Per germline, CDR1 SQVTM and CDR2 ANQGSEA. V lost 1 base and J 5 bases, leaving 15 bases between the germline ends. Source material: PBMCs. The clonotype comes from a woman aged 25 to 45 in good health and CMV-seronegative. The chain uses TRBV29-1 and TRBJ2-1; D remains unclear. CDR3 sequence: CSVEVGVGVDNEQFF. The CDR3, as DNA: TGCAGCGTTGAAGTCGGAGTCGGAGTAGACAATGAGCAGTTCTTC.